The entry below gives a single T cell receptor beta chain sequence along with its context. The germline V gene has CDR1 SQVTM and CDR2 ANQGSEA. Trimming took 0 bases from V and 1 from J, leaving 6 bases between them. The CDR3 is made up of 13 amino acids. The source of the sample is a study of cytomegalovirus exposure and HLA in healthy donors. Produced via immunoSEQ multiplex PCR; TCRdb's table is partial and in-frame only. Among around 63,000 clones listed, almost 97% were seen once. The chain is built from TRBV29-1 and TRBJ1-1; the D gene is possibly TRBD1 (5 bases). The sequenced sample was PBMCs. The clonotype comes from a woman in her late teens or twenties in good health and CMV-seronegative. The CDR3 DNA sequence: TGCAGCGTTGAAGATAGGGGGAACACTGAAGCTTTCTTT. Translating gives CSVEDRGNTEAFF.